The 6 T cell receptor beta chains below all came from one sample that was sequenced in a study of T cell responses to AZD1222 COVID-19 vaccine. Some clones are missing from TCRdb's copy, which holds only in-frame ones; the method was immunoSEQ multiplex PCR. The sample consists of some 150,000 clones, 80% to 90% of them appearing once. Sample: peripheral blood, taken after recovery from COVID-19. These receptors were taken from an adult who had recovered from COVID-19.

The DNA of the CDR3 is TGCGCCAGCAGCCACCTCGACAGGGGAGGCGGCTACACCTTC. Translation: CASSHLDRGGGYTF. The chain joins TRBV4-1 to TRBJ1-2; 8 nucleotides line up with TRBD1. The CDR3 contains 14 residues. With V trimmed by 3 bases and J by 8 bases, 8 bases remained unmatched. Germline CDR1 is MGHRA and CDR2 is YSYEKL.

The chain recombines TRBV3-1 (or the pseudogene TRBV3-2) with TRBJ1-5, with unresolved D. There are 14 residues in the CDR3. Between the trimmed V and J ends, which lost 1 base and 3 bases, there was a span of 7 bases. Germline V gives CDR1 LGHDT, CDR2 YNNKEL (reference sequence). CDR3 coding DNA: TGTGCCAGCAGCCAAGGTCTCAACAATCAGCCCCAGCATTTT. Its translation is CASSQGLNNQPQHF.

This clone came up once. The V gene is TRBV2, the J gene TRBJ2-1, with 7 positions matching TRBD1. Germline CDR1 reads SNHLY; CDR2 reads FYNNEI. V lost 9 bases to trimming and J lost 9 bases; unmatched junction nucleotides: 14. The CDR3 consists of 14 residues. CDR3 residues: CASSLGQTYGEQFF. CDR3 nucleotide sequence: TGTGCCAGTAGTTTGGGACAGACTTACGGTGAGCAGTTCTTC.

This clone came up a few times. This chain uses TRBV4-1 with TRBJ2-5; perhaps TRBD1 as D (5 bases). Trimming took off 0 bases at V and 2 bases at J, with 10 bases between the two ends. Germline CDR1 is MGHRA and CDR2 is YSYEKL. This CDR3 region has 15 residues. CDR3 amino acids: CASSQDGAGQETQYF. As DNA, the CDR3 is TGCGCCAGCAGCCAAGATGGGGCAGGACAAGAGACCCAGTACTTC.

The J gene is TRBJ2-3, the V gene TRBV3-1 (or the pseudogene TRBV3-2); D gene ambiguous. The CDR3 spans 12 residues. Trimming stripped 4 bases from V and 11 bases from J, with 13 bases between. Germline V gives CDR1 LGHDT, CDR2 YNNKEL (reference sequence). The CDR3 nucleotides are TGTGCCAGCAGCCTCGATCCTTCGCGGCAGTATTTT. This encodes CASSLDPSRQYF.

This sequence joins TRBV5-6 and TRBJ2-5; D remains ambiguous. V shed 4 bases and J shed 1 base, with 2 bases lying between them. The CDR3 is 11 residues long. Germline CDR1 reads SGHDT; CDR2 reads YYEEEE. The CDR3, as DNA: TGTGCCAGCAGCATCCAAGAGACCCAGTACTTC. Residues: CASSIQETQYF.